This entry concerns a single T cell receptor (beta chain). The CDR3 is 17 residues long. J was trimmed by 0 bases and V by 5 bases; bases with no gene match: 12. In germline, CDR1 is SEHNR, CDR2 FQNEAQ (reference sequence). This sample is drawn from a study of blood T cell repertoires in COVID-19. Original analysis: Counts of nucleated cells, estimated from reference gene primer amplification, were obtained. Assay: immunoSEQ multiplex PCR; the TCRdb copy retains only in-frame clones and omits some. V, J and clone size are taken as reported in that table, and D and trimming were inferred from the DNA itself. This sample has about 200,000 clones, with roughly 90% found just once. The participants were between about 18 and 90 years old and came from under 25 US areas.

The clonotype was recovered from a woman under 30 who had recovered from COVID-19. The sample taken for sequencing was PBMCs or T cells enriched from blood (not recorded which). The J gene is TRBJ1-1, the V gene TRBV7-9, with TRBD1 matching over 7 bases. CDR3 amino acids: CASSNGRGGPMNTEAFF. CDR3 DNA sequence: TGTGCCAGCAGCAACGGAAGAGGGGGCCCCATGAACACTGAAGCTTTCTTT.